A single sample is the source of the 8 T cell receptor beta chains below, sequenced in a study of cytomegalovirus exposure and HLA in healthy donors (dated by TCRdb to the late 2010s). Libraries came from the immunoSEQ multiplex PCR assay. For the multiplex PCR, a mixture combining 60 forward primers for TCR Vbeta segments and 13 reverse primers for TCR Jbeta segments was used. TCRdb obtained this table from immuneACCESS and retained in-frame rearrangements with V and J assigned. These tables miss some clones; where compared with another copy, unresolved V genes account for less than half of the shortfall, and the remainder is unexplained. The sample table shows 200,000 to 250,000 clones, and 85% to 90% are seen once. The ten largest make up roughly 1% of the sample. The sequencing sample was made of PBMCs. Receptors were obtained from a woman under 30 in good health and CMV-seronegative.

The chain has TRBV5-5 and TRBJ1-5, with TRBD1 identical over 7 bases. The CDR3 totals 15 residues. J lost 2 bases, V lost 4 bases, and 6 bases had no gene match. Per the germline V gene, CDR1 is SGHKS and CDR2 is YYEKEE (reference sequence). The CDR3 DNA follows: TGTGCCAGCAGCCACATAGGGGGCGGCAATCAGCCCCAGCATTTT. Translated: CASSHIGGGNQPQHF.

In the case of this clone: Other DNA sequences in the sample encode the same CDR3. The V and J genes are TRBV29-1 and TRBJ1-1, with D perhaps TRBD1 (5 bases). V was clipped by 6 bases and J by 10 bases, with 9 bases between them. CDR1 SQVTM and CDR2 ANQGSEA come from the germline V gene. The CDR3 length is 9 residues. CDR3 in DNA: TGCAGCGTGGAGGGGCGAGCTTTCTTT. Amino acid sequence: CSVEGRAFF.

The rearrangement uses TRBV10-3 and TRBJ1-2; 7 bases match TRBD1. The germline CDR1 and CDR2 sequences are ENHRY and SYGVKD. This CDR3 has 13 residues. Trimming removed 5 bases from V and 8 bases from J; junction bases left unmatched: 8. This chain's CDR3 is CAISLEGGRGYTF. Here the CDR3 DNA reads TGTGCCATCAGTCTGGAAGGGGGCCGGGGCTACACCTTC.

The chain links TRBV4-2 to TRBJ1-3; perhaps TRBD1 as D (6 bases). This CDR3 is 15 amino acids long. The germline V and J ends were trimmed by 5 bases and 0 bases, with 11 bases remaining between them. CDR1 is LGHNA and CDR2 is YNFKEQ in the germline V gene. CDR3 sequence reads: CASSSRTASGNTIYF. The CDR3 DNA reads TGTGCCAGCAGCAGCCGGACAGCCTCTGGAAACACCATATATTTT.

This chain uses TRBV7-2 with TRBJ2-3; 10 positions agree with TRBD1. The V and J ends lost 3 bases and 5 bases, in that order; junction bases with no gene match: 5. CDR1 and CDR2 (germline): SGHTA, FQGNSA. The CDR3 sequence is 15 residues long. CDR3 region: CASSFRQGARDTQYF. The CDR3 DNA reads TGTGCCAGCAGCTTTAGACAGGGGGCGCGAGATACGCAGTATTTT.

The CDR3 DNA follows: TGTGCCAGCAGCCCCTGGACAGGGGTGAACACTGAAGCTTTCTTT. Its translation: CASSPWTGVNTEAFF. The rearrangement joins TRBV7-9 to TRBJ1-1; 9 bases match TRBD1. This CDR3 contains 15 residues. The V gene's germline CDR1 is SEHNR and CDR2 FQNEAQ (reference sequence). V was pared by 5 bases and J by 0 bases, with 4 bases of the junction left unmatched. Variable domain in full (rest from reference TRBV7-9 and TRBJ1-1): DTGVSQNPRHKITKRGQNVTFRCDPISEHNRLYWYRQTLGQGPEFLTYFQNEAQLEKSRLLSDRFSAERPKGSFSTLEIQRTEQGDSAMYLCASSPWTGVNTEAFFGQGTRLTVV.

The rearrangement links TRBV12-5 to TRBJ2-1, with 11 bases lining up with TRBD1. The length of the CDR3 is 20 residues. The V gene's germline CDR1 is LGHNT and CDR2 FRNRAP. The J segment lost 5 bases and the V segment lost 0 bases, leaving 15 bases of the junction unmatched. CDR3 coding DNA: TGTGCTAGTGGTTTGGTACTCGGACAGGGGGCCCCCCCTTACGACAATGAGCAGTTCTTC. Translated: CASGLVLGQGAPPYDNEQFF. The full variable domain, in which reference TRBV12-5 and TRBJ2-1 provide the parts outside the CDR3, is DARVTQTPRHKVTEMGQEVTMRCQPILGHNTVFWYRQTMMQGLELLAYFRNRAPLDDSGMPKDRFSAEMPDATLATLKIQPSEPRDSAVYFCASGLVLGQGAPPYDNEQFFGPGTRLTVL.

The chain carries TRBV10-2 and TRBJ2-3, with TRBD2 identical over 9 bases. Losses at the gene ends were 10 bases for V and 2 bases for J; bases not matched to a gene: 7. CDR3 length: 14 residues. Germline V gives CDR1 WSHSY, CDR2 SAAADI. This CDR3 is CATRAGGSTDTQYF. CDR3 DNA sequence: TGCGCCACCAGGGCGGGAGGGTCCACAGATACGCAGTATTTT.